These 18 T cell receptor beta chains were sequenced from one sample in a study of spatial heterogeneity in lung cancer. Whole-study findings and limits: For expanded intratumoral alpha and beta TCRs, counts tracked tumor mutation counts.

Time point given: sample taken at primary tumor resection. These TCRs' antigens remain unknown. From the 5' RACE reads, TCRdb called clonotypes with MiXCR, one entry per CDR3 protein. The data show over 15,000 distinct CDR3 sequences, approximately 6.8% seen once. The specimen comprised lung tumor tissue, sampled at surgery. The receptors originated from a female donor with early-stage non-small cell lung cancer.

In this sample, this clonotype turned up many times. This beta chain is an unintended read in a library built for alpha chains; its size means little. DNA for the CDR3: TGTGCCAGCAGCCAATCCCCCAGACAGGTCGGGGGCGGCTACACCTTC. It is translated as CASSQSPRQVGGGYTF. The chain carries TRBV3-1 and TRBJ1-2, with D possibly TRBD1 on 6 matching bases. The ends were cut back, 2 bases at V and 8 bases at J, with 21 bases in the middle. The germline V gene encodes CDR1 LGHDT and CDR2 YNNKEL (reference sequence). This CDR3 region has 16 residues. Full variable domain (rest looked up from reference TRBV3-1 and TRBJ1-2): DTAVSQTPKYLVTQMGNDKSIKCEQNLGHDTMYWYKQDSKKFLKIMFSYNNKELIINETVPNRFSPKSPDKAHLNLHINSLELGDSAVYFCASSQSPRQVGGGYTFGSGTRLTVV.

Remarks on this clonotype: A much larger clone differs from this one at a single base, so this may be a read error. This beta chain slipped into a library made for alpha chains as a stray read, so its size is not meaningful. V and J are TRBV6-2 or TRBV6-3 and TRBJ1-5; no definite D call. The germline V gene has CDR1 MNHEY and CDR2 SVGEGT. The length of the CDR3 is 15 residues. CDR3 amino acids: CTSRKDGPSNQPQHF. The CDR3 DNA sequence: TGTACCAGCAGAAAGGACGGACCAAGCAATCAGCCCCAGCATTTT.

There are many counts of this clonotype. As an off-target read in a library built for alpha chains, this beta chain has a frequency of little significance. The V gene is TRBV30, the J gene TRBJ2-3; 12 bases agree with TRBD1. Germline assignment: CDR1 GTSNPN and CDR2 SVGIG (reference sequence). This CDR3 has 15 amino acids. Trimming at V came to 6 bases and at J to 5 bases, leaving 9 bases not matched to a gene. CDR3 residues: CACSPGQGAGDTQYF. CDR3 DNA sequence: TGTGCCTGTAGTCCGGGACAGGGGGCGGGAGATACGCAGTATTTT.

This clonotype has ten or more counts. Since the library was made to target alpha chains, this beta chain is a stray read and its abundance is not meaningful. This chain connects TRBV20-1 to TRBJ2-1; 9 positions match TRBD1. This CDR3 comprises 13 residues. In germline, CDR1 is DFQATT, CDR2 SNEGSKA (reference sequence). V shed 6 bases, J shed 3 bases, and the junction held 3 bases outside the gene matches. The DNA for the CDR3 is TGCAGTGCCTTGGGACAGGGCTACAATGAGCAGTTCTTC. Translation gives CSALGQGYNEQFF.

Many counts were recorded for this clonotype. The size of this beta chain means little, since it is a stray read in a library made for alpha chains. This sequence joins TRBV3-1 and TRBJ1-1, with D perhaps TRBD1 (5 bases). The CDR3 covers 13 residues. V was trimmed by 4 bases and J by 1 base, leaving 7 bases between them. CDR1 LGHDT and CDR2 YNNKEL come from the germline V gene (reference sequence). The CDR3: CASSRTGNTEAFF. The CDR3 nucleotides are TGTGCCAGCAGCCGAACAGGGAACACTGAAGCTTTCTTT.

This clonotype has a count of ten or more. This beta chain is a stray sequence in a library constructed for alpha chains; its clone size is not meaningful. CDR3 sequence reads: CSAREPTGGAYGYTF. CDR3 nucleotides: TGCAGTGCTAGAGAACCCACAGGGGGCGCCTATGGCTACACCTTC. The rearrangement uses TRBV20-1 and TRBJ1-2, with 9 positions matching TRBD1. Germline V gene sequence: CDR1 DFQATT, CDR2 SNEGSKA (reference sequence). CDR3 size: 15 residues. Trimming at V came to 0 bases and at J to 4 bases, leaving 6 bases not matched to a gene.

By proportion, this clonotype is medium-sized. This beta chain is an unintended read in a library built for alpha chains; its size means little. The J gene is TRBJ2-7, the V gene TRBV3-1, with D possibly TRBD2 on 6 matching bases. This CDR3 has 13 residues. Per germline, CDR1 LGHDT and CDR2 YNNKEL (reference sequence). V was cut by 5 bases and J by 5 bases, with 13 bases left in between. The CDR3 DNA sequence: TGTGCCAGCAGCGAAAACCGGGGGAACGAGCAGTACTTC. Amino acids: CASSENRGNEQYF.

By sample fraction, this clonotype is medium-sized (0.01 to 0.1%). Being off target in a library aimed at alpha chains, this beta chain has a size of little meaning. The chain links TRBV4-1 to TRBJ1-5; D is possibly TRBD1 (5 bases). Trimming stripped 0 bases from V and 5 bases from J, with 14 bases between. This CDR3 is built from 16 residues. Germline CDR1 and CDR2: MGHRA and YSYEKL. As DNA, the CDR3 is TGCGCCAGCAGCCAAGATCCAGGGAATGATCATCAGCCCCAGCATTTT. This sequence encodes CASSQDPGNDHQPQHF.

This clonotype was seen ten or more times. As an off-target read in a library built for alpha chains, this beta chain has a frequency of little significance. This rearrangement joins TRBV3-1 to TRBJ2-2, with 7 bases fitting TRBD2. With 2 bases clipped from V and 6 bases from J, the junction kept 6 bases outside the gene matches. This CDR3 has 15 amino acids. Germline lookup yields CDR1 LGHDT and CDR2 YNNKEL (reference sequence). CDR3 region: CASSQLGLVAGELFF. As DNA, the CDR3 is TGTGCCAGCAGCCAACTTGGACTAGTGGCCGGGGAGCTGTTTTTT.

Comment on this clonotype: At one end, the junction sequence differs from germline, possibly due to a read error. This beta chain is an unintended read in a library built for alpha chains; its size means little. This chain uses TRBV7-8 with TRBJ1-1; no clear D. Per germline, CDR1 SGHVS and CDR2 FQNEAQ. The CDR3 runs to 15 residues. The CDR3 coding sequence is TGTGCCAGCAGCCCATGGACCAGGATGAACGCTGAAGCTTTCTTT. It specifies CASSPWTRMNAEAFF.

Remarks on this clonotype: This could be a read error, since a much larger clone is one nucleotide away. The library was built for alpha chains, so this beta chain is an off-target read and its size means little. V usage is TRBV6-6 and J usage is TRBJ1-2, with D unresolved. CDR3 length equals 11 residues. The germline CDR1 and CDR2 sequences are MNHNY and SVGAGI (reference sequence). V shed 8 bases and J shed 10 bases, with 14 bases lying between them. CDR3 region: CASAYDRVYTF. CDR3 bases: TGTGCCAGCGCCTATGACCGGGTCTACACCTTC.

Worth noting for this clonotype: A library made for alpha chains picked up this beta chain off target, so its size means little. This chain links TRBV29-1 with TRBJ1-2; perhaps TRBD1 as D (6 bases). Per germline, CDR1 SQVTM and CDR2 ANQGSEA. The germline V and J ends were trimmed by 7 bases and 4 bases, with 16 bases remaining between them. This CDR3 has 13 residues. The CDR3 region is CSAGPGQSYGYTF. The CDR3 DNA reads as TGCAGCGCAGGACCGGGACAAAGCTATGGCTACACCTTC. Full variable domain (rest looked up from reference TRBV29-1 and TRBJ1-2): SAVISQKPSRDICQRGTSLTIQCQVDSQVTMMFWYRQQPGQSLTLIATANQGSEATYESGFVIDKFPISRPNLTFSTLTVSNMSPEDSSIYLCSAGPGQSYGYTFGSGTRLTVV.

This clonotype was detected many times. For a library built for alpha chains, this beta chain is a stray read; little rests on its size. The rearrangement links TRBV4-3 to TRBJ1-2; no clear D. V shed 0 bases and J shed 2 bases, with 7 bases lying between them. CDR1 is LGHNA, CDR2 YSLEER, per germline. The CDR3 spans 14 residues. CDR3 sequence (DNA): TGCGCCAGCAGCCAAGAGCTAGGGAACTATGGCTACACCTTC. This gives the protein CASSQELGNYGYTF.

This clonotype was counted at least ten times. This beta chain appears as a stray read in a library generated for alpha chains; its size is not informative. This sequence joins TRBV5-1 and TRBJ1-1; D is unclear. The V gene's germline CDR1 is SGHRS and CDR2 YFSETQ. Trimming left V 4 bases short and J 4 bases short, with 17 bases between. There are 15 residues in the CDR3. The CDR3 sequence: CASSRGGERVTEAFF. CDR3 sequence (DNA): TGCGCCAGCAGCCGAGGCGGGGAGAGGGTCACTGAAGCTTTCTTT.

In its sample, this clonotype was seen many times. Found in a library prepared for alpha chains, this beta chain is an off-target read, and its abundance has little meaning. V gene TRBV20-1 combines with J gene TRBJ2-5, with D perhaps TRBD2 (6 bases). CDR3 size: 12 residues. Trimming removed 7 bases from V and 1 base from J, with 10 bases in between. The germline gives CDR1 DFQATT, CDR2 SNEGSKA (reference sequence). DNA for the CDR3: TGCAGTGTTGCGGGGATCCAAGAGACCCAGTACTTC. It encodes CSVAGIQETQYF.

In this sample, this clonotype turned up many times. With the library built for alpha chains, this beta chain is off target and its frequency is not meaningful. The chain is built from TRBV28 and TRBJ1-2, with D uncertain. Per germline, CDR1 MDHEN and CDR2 SYDVKM. The CDR3 consists of 12 residues. V lost 8 bases and J lost 4, with 11 bases in between. Here the CDR3 reads CASETGFYGYTF. CDR3 nucleotide sequence: TGTGCCAGCGAGACTGGATTCTATGGCTACACCTTC.

This clonotype was found many times. This beta chain is an unintended read in a library built for alpha chains; its size means little. The chain links TRBV2 to TRBJ1-6; no definite D call. This CDR3 is built from 15 residues. Germline CDR1 is SNHLY and CDR2 is FYNNEI. The V gene lost 9 bases and the J gene lost 4 bases, with 16 bases spanning the gap. The CDR3 bases are TGTGCCAGTAAAGTGTCGGGCGCGTATAATTCACCCCTCCACTTT. Amino acids: CASKVSGAYNSPLHF.

This clonotype appeared many times. This beta chain came through as a stray read in a library set up for alpha chains, and its size says little. V gene TRBV6-4 combines with J gene TRBJ1-5; D gene ambiguous. The CDR3 runs 15 residues. Trimming left V 0 bases short and J 4 bases short, with 10 bases between. The germline V gene has CDR1 MRHNA and CDR2 SNTAGT. The CDR3 nucleotides read TGTGCCAGCAGTGACTCGACTGGTCGGAATCAGCCCCAGCATTTT. Protein sequence: CASSDSTGRNQPQHF.